Below are 22 T cell receptor beta chains sequenced from a single sample in a study of cytomegalovirus exposure and HLA in healthy donors. Sequenced by immunoSEQ multiplex PCR; TCRdb stores in-frame clones only, minus some. The data contain 150,000 or so clones, about 86% of them singletons. Input material: PBMCs. The receptors stem from a human donor in good health.

The chain recombines TRBV28 with TRBJ1-5; tentative D call: TRBD1 (6 bases). This CDR3 spans 16 amino acids. Germline CDR1 is MDHEN and CDR2 is SYDVKM. Deletions cut 7 bases from V and 0 bases from J, with 16 bases between. In DNA, the CDR3 is TGTGCCAGCACATCGGCAGGGGTCTATAGCAATCAGCCCCAGCATTTT. Translation: CASTSAGVYSNQPQHF.

The V and J genes are TRBV7-9 and TRBJ2-3; 8 bases match TRBD1. The CDR3 is 16 residues long. V shed 2 bases and J 3 bases; nucleotides not matched to a gene: 7. In germline, CDR1 is SEHNR, CDR2 FQNEAQ (reference sequence). CDR3 in amino acids: CASSLQDRGFTDTQYF. The CDR3 DNA sequence: TGTGCCAGCAGCTTACAAGACAGGGGTTTTACAGATACGCAGTATTTT.

V is TRBV28 and J is TRBJ2-7, with D possibly being TRBD1 (6 bases). CDR1 is MDHEN and CDR2 is SYDVKM in the germline V gene. The CDR3 is made up of 14 amino acids. DNA for the CDR3: TGTTGTCACGCAAAGGGGGTCTACCCCTACGAGCAGTACTTC. This gives the protein CCHAKGVYPYEQYF.

This clone has only one observation. The chain carries TRBV6-5 and TRBJ2-3; D unresolved. Trimming took off 2 bases at V and 2 bases at J, with 5 bases between the two ends. Germline loops: CDR1 MNHEY, CDR2 SVGAGI. This CDR3 has 13 amino acids. The CDR3 nucleotides read TGTGCCAGCAGTTACGAACTCACAGATACGCAGTATTTT. Residues: CASSYELTDTQYF.

V and J are TRBV28 and TRBJ1-1; no definite D call. The CDR3 runs to 16 residues. Germline-derived CDR1 and CDR2 are MDHEN and SYDVKM. The germline V and J ends were trimmed by 1 base and 1 base, with 13 bases remaining between them. CDR3 nucleotides: TGTGCCAGCAGTTTATCGGGTACCCGGAGGAACACTGAAGCTTTCTTT. It codes for CASSLSGTRRNTEAFF.

The chain combines TRBV6-5 with TRBJ2-5, with D possibly TRBD1 on 5 matching bases. The CDR3 is made up of 15 amino acids. Germline V gene lookup returns CDR1 MNHEY and CDR2 SVGAGI. The ends were cut back, 3 bases at V and 2 bases at J, with 13 bases in the middle. The CDR3 region has the DNA TGTGCCAGCAGTTATTTAGGACACTCTCAAGAGACCCAGTACTTC. As protein: CASSYLGHSQETQYF.

This chain uses TRBV29-1 with TRBJ1-1, with TRBD1 matching over 7 bases. CDR1 and CDR2 (germline): SQVTM, ANQGSEA. V gave up 4 bases and J gave up 4 bases; unmatched junction bases: 9. The CDR3 has 14 amino acids. This CDR3 is CSVVSGGRGTEAFF. CDR3 nucleotides: TGCAGCGTTGTATCAGGGGGTCGGGGCACTGAAGCTTTCTTT. Full variable domain (outside the CDR3, taken from reference TRBV29-1 and TRBJ1-1): SAVISQKPSRDICQRGTSLTIQCQVDSQVTMMFWYRQQPGQSLTLIATANQGSEATYESGFVIDKFPISRPNLTFSTLTVSNMSPEDSSIYLCSVVSGGRGTEAFFGQGTRLTVV.

The V call is TRBV19, the J call TRBJ1-1; possible D gene TRBD1, 6 bases. The V end lost 4 bases, the J end lost 1 base, and 13 bases lay between the germline ends. Germline CDR1 is LNHDA and CDR2 is SQIVND (reference sequence). The CDR3 extends over 15 amino acids. The CDR3 loop reads CASSTPWTANTEAFF. CDR3 bases: TGTGCCAGTAGTACCCCTTGGACAGCGAACACTGAAGCTTTCTTT.

The rearrangement uses TRBV27 and TRBJ2-3; maybe TRBD2 (5 bases). CDR1 and CDR2 (germline): MNHEY, SMNVEV (reference sequence). V dropped 7 bases and J dropped 3 bases, with 5 bases sitting between them. The CDR3 contains 11 residues. This chain's CDR3 is CASTGTDTQYF. The CDR3, as DNA: TGTGCCAGCACGGGGACAGATACGCAGTATTTT.

The chain has TRBV4-1 and TRBJ2-3; TRBD2 agrees at 10 bases. J gave up 4 bases and V 4 bases, and 8 bases lay outside the gene matches. There are 16 residues in the CDR3. CDR1 is MGHRA and CDR2 is YSYEKL in the germline V gene. The CDR3 DNA is TGCGCCAGCAGCCTGCCGAGCGGGAGGGTCTCAGATACGCAGTATTTT. It yields the protein CASSLPSGRVSDTQYF.

The chain joins TRBV27 to TRBJ1-2; TRBD1 might be the D (6 bases). CDR3 size: 13 residues. The V gene lost 6 bases and the J gene lost 8 bases, with 16 bases spanning the gap. Germline V gene data show CDR1 as MNHEY and CDR2 as SMNVEV (reference sequence). The CDR3 here is CASRPQGLGGYTF. In DNA, the CDR3 is TGTGCCAGCAGGCCACAGGGCCTCGGCGGCTACACCTTC.

The chain has TRBV4-2 and TRBJ2-7; 7 nucleotides align to TRBD2. CDR3 size: 15 residues. J gave up 2 bases and V 4 bases, and 8 bases lay outside the gene matches. Germline CDR1 and CDR2: LGHNA and YNFKEQ. The CDR3 region is CASSPRRETTYEQYF. The CDR3 nucleotides read TGTGCCAGCAGCCCACGGCGGGAGACAACCTACGAGCAGTACTTC.

V is TRBV7-2 and J is TRBJ1-1; D is unclear. The CDR3 runs 14 residues. V dropped 1 base and J dropped 1 base, with 7 bases sitting between them. The germline gives CDR1 SGHTA, CDR2 FQGNSA. CDR3 region: CASSLGRGNTEAFF. In nucleotides, the CDR3 is TGTGCCAGCAGCTTAGGACGGGGGAACACTGAAGCTTTCTTT. Drawing the rest from reference TRBV7-2 and TRBJ1-1, the complete variable domain is GAGVSQSPSNKVTEKGKDVELRCDPISGHTALYWYRQSLGQGLEFLIYFQGNSAPDKSGLPSDRFSAERTGGSVSTLTIQRTQQEDSAVYLCASSLGRGNTEAFFGQGTRLTVV.

This chain uses TRBV6-5 with TRBJ2-7, with D possibly being TRBD2 (6 bases). This CDR3 is built from 15 residues. Per germline, CDR1 MNHEY and CDR2 SVGAGI. The V gene lost 10 bases and the J gene lost 3 bases, with 22 bases spanning the gap. CDR3 protein: CATAILTSRIYEQYF. The CDR3 DNA sequence: TGTGCCACCGCTATTCTGACTAGTAGGATCTACGAGCAGTACTTC.

The chain combines TRBV27 with TRBJ2-1; 12 nucleotides align to TRBD1. Losses at the gene ends were 5 bases for V and 10 bases for J; bases not matched to a gene: 9. This CDR3 region has 15 residues. The germline V gene encodes CDR1 MNHEY and CDR2 SMNVEV (reference sequence). The CDR3 nucleotides read TGTGCCAGCAGTCCCGGGACAGGGGGCCTGAGAGAGCAGTTCTTC. This codes for CASSPGTGGLREQFF.

This rearrangement joins TRBV5-1 to TRBJ2-3; 12 bases fit TRBD2. J was trimmed by 1 base and V by 1 base; bases with no gene match: 1. This CDR3 spans 16 amino acids. CDR1 is SGHRS and CDR2 is YFSETQ in the germline V gene. The CDR3 nucleotides are TGCGCCAGCAGCTTGCCTAGCGGGGGGGGCACAGATACGCAGTATTTT. Its translation is CASSLPSGGGTDTQYF.

V is TRBV6-1 and J is TRBJ2-7; D is perhaps TRBD1 (6 bases). The CDR3 is 14 amino acids. CDR1 and CDR2 from the germline V gene are MNHNS and SASEGT. Deletions cut 4 bases from V and 5 bases from J, with 15 bases between. As DNA, the CDR3 is TGTGCCAGCAGTGGTGGTGGGGGCCGACACGAGCAGTACTTC. Its translation is CASSGGGGRHEQYF.

This clone turned up a few times. The chain recombines TRBV13 with TRBJ1-2; 8 bases align to TRBD1. The CDR3 runs 15 residues. V gave up 0 bases and J gave up 3 bases; unmatched junction bases: 3. CDR1 is PRHDT and CDR2 is FYEKMQ in the germline V gene (reference sequence). CDR3 residues: CASSLGGQAHYGYTF. CDR3 nucleotide sequence: TGTGCCAGCAGCTTAGGGGGACAGGCTCACTATGGCTACACCTTC.

The genes are TRBV6-1 and TRBJ1-5; D possibly corresponds to TRBD1 (5 bases). The CDR3 is 13 residues long. V was cut by 5 bases and J by 7 bases, with 12 bases left in between. Per the germline V gene, CDR1 is MNHNS and CDR2 is SASEGT. The CDR3, as DNA: TGTGCCAGCAGTTTCCCTTGGGGCCAGCCCCAGCATTTT. This encodes CASSFPWGQPQHF.

This clone was seen a single time. The CDR3 reads CASSLKGASYEQYF. As DNA, the CDR3 is TGTGCCAGCAGCTTAAAGGGGGCTTCCTACGAGCAGTACTTC. V usage is TRBV5-4 and J usage is TRBJ2-7, with 7 bases aligning to TRBD1. Germline CDR1 is SGHNT and CDR2 is YYREEE (reference sequence). The CDR3 totals 14 residues. Losses at the gene ends were 2 bases for V and 1 base for J; bases not matched to a gene: 3.

The J gene is TRBJ1-6, the V gene TRBV1; no check of the table's D call, TRBD1, against the DNA was made. TRBV1 is flagged as a pseudogene. The CDR3 extends over 17 amino acids. The CDR3 nucleotides are TGCACCAGCAGCCAAGTCGTCCGGGACAGGGGAAATTCACCCCTCCACTTT. Translated: CTSSQVVRDRGNSPLHF.

The chain links TRBV12-5 to TRBJ1-2; D possibly corresponds to TRBD1 (5 bases). With 4 bases removed from V and 8 bases from J, the gap between germline ends came to 23 bases. Looked up from germline, CDR1 is LGHNT and CDR2 is FRNRAP. The CDR3 has 16 residues. Written as DNA, the CDR3 is TGTGCTAGTGGTTCAACCTTTACAGGCACTATTATAGGCTACACCTTC. Amino acids: CASGSTFTGTIIGYTF. The entire variable domain, with the rest obtained from reference TRBV12-5 and TRBJ1-2, is as follows: DARVTQTPRHKVTEMGQEVTMRCQPILGHNTVFWYRQTMMQGLELLAYFRNRAPLDDSGMPKDRFSAEMPDATLATLKIQPSEPRDSAVYFCASGSTFTGTIIGYTFGSGTRLTVV.